This T cell receptor (beta chain) appears in the sequencing data of a study of OX40 agonist ivuxolimab in advanced cancers. Study-wide points: In the 0.1 to 3.0 mg/kg range, CD4+ and CD8+ blood T cells had expanded clonally by week 6.

The protocol was immunoSEQ multiplex PCR, while the TCRdb copy is restricted to in-frame clones and leaves out a portion. The sample holds some 33,000 clones, roughly four fifths seen once. CDR1 is MGHRA, CDR2 YSYEKL, per germline. This CDR3 is 15 amino acids long. V was cut by 1 base and J by 8 bases, with 17 bases left in between. To note about this clone: The antigen is undetermined.

V and J are TRBV4-1 and TRBJ1-2; D gene ambiguous. This receptor was obtained from an adult with an advanced solid tumor such as melanoma, head and neck, liver or kidney cancer. The specimen was CD4+ or CD8+ T cells sorted from blood, collected in a trial of the OX40 agonist ivuxolimab. CDR3 nucleotide sequence: TGCGCCAGCAGCCAAGCCGGCGTTTTAGACGGCGGCTACACCTTC. Translation gives CASSQAGVLDGGYTF.